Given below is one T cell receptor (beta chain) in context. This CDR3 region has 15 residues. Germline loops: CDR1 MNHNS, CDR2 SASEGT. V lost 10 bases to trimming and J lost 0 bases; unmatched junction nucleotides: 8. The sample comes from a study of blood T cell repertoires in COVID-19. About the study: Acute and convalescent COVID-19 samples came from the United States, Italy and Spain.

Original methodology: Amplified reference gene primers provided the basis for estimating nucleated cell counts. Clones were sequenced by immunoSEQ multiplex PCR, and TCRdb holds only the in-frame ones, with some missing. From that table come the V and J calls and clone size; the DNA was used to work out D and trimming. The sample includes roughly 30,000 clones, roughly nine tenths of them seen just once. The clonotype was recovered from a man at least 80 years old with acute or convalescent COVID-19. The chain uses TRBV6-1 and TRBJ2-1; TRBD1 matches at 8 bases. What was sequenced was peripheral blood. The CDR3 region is CATQQGESSYNEQFF. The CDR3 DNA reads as TGTGCCACCCAACAGGGGGAGAGCTCCTACAATGAGCAGTTCTTC.